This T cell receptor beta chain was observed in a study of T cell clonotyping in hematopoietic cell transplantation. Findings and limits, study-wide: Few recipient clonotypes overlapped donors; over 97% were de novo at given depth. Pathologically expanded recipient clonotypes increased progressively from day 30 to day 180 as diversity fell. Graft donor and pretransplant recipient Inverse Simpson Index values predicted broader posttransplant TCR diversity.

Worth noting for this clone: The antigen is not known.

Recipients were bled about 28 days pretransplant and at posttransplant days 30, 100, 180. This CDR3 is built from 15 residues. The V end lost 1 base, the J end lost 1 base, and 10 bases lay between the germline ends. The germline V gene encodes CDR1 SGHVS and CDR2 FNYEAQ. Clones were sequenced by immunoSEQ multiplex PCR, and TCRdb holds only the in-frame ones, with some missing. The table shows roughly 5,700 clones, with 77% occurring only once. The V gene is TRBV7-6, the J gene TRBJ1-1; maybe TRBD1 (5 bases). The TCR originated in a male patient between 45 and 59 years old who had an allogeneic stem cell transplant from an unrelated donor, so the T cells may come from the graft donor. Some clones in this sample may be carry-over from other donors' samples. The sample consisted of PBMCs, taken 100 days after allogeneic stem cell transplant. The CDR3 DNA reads TGTGCCAGCAGCTTAGTAGGGGTTTGGAACACTGAAGCTTTCTTT. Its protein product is CASSLVGVWNTEAFF. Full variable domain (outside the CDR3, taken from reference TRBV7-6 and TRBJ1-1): GAGVSQSPRYKVTKRGQDVALRCDPISGHVSLYWYRQALGQGPEFLTYFNYEAQQDKSGLPNDRFSAERPEGSISTLTIQRTEQRDSAMYRCASSLVGVWNTEAFFGQGTRLTVV.